This TCR beta chain was identified during a study of CD8 T cells in ankylosing spondylitis. TCRdb fed the 5' RACE reads into MiXCR, producing one record per CDR3 protein. The sample lists tens of thousands of distinct CDR3 sequences, 6.2% seen once, with approximately 5% in the top ten. This clonotype was seen at least ten times. V lost 3 bases and J lost 7, with 11 bases in between. The germline gives CDR1 SGHKS, CDR2 YYEKEE (reference sequence). The CDR3 runs 13 residues. V is TRBV5-5 and J is TRBJ2-1; D gene ambiguous. Input material: synovial fluid, either unsorted or a sorted T cell fraction (not recorded which). The sequence came from a male donor with ankylosing spondylitis. The CDR3 DNA follows: TGTGCCAGCAGCTCAGGATCTAGGAATGAGCAGTTCTTC. Translating it yields CASSSGSRNEQFF. The whole variable domain, remainder taken from reference TRBV5-5 and TRBJ2-1, is DAGVTQSPTHLIKTRGQQVTLRCSPISGHKSVSWYQQVLGQGPQFIFQYYEKEERGRGNFPDRFSARQFPNYSSELNVNALLLGDSALYLCASSSGSRNEQFFGPGTRLTVL.